These 22 T cell receptor beta chains were sequenced from one sample in a study of blood T cells in healthy people across ages. Together with a sample-barcoded 5' primer, a J-beta primer mix was included in a second PCR lasting roughly 6 to 12 cycles. TCRdb used MiXCR to reprocess the 5' RACE reads, holding one entry per CDR3 protein. The sample lists roughly 1.5 million distinct CDR3 sequences, about 45% occurring once. Sequences were obtained from blood. The source is a woman aged 18-35 years in good health.

The V gene is TRBV6-2 or TRBV6-3, the J gene TRBJ1-1; tentatively, D is TRBD1 (6 bases). This CDR3 comprises 14 residues. V was pared by 2 bases and J by 3 bases, with 10 bases between. Germline V gene data show CDR1 as MNHEY and CDR2 as SVGEGT. For the CDR3, the DNA is TGTGCCAGCAGTTACATTCGACAGGACACTGAAGCTTTCTTT. It codes for CASSYIRQDTEAFF.

This clonotype was seen a handful of times. The chain recombines TRBV7-9 with TRBJ1-2, with D perhaps TRBD1 (5 bases). Looked up from germline, CDR1 is SEHNR and CDR2 is FQNEAQ (reference sequence). V dropped 8 bases and J dropped 2 bases, with 12 bases sitting between them. The CDR3 extends over 13 amino acids. CDR3 region: CASESRGNYGYTF. The CDR3 DNA reads TGTGCCAGCGAATCTCGGGGGAACTATGGCTACACCTTC.

This chain uses TRBV28 with TRBJ2-3; 7 bases line up with TRBD2. This CDR3 has 19 amino acids. The V gene end was trimmed by 6 bases and the J gene end by 0 bases; junction bases not matched to a gene: 18. The germline CDR1 and CDR2 sequences are MDHEN and SYDVKM. For the CDR3, the DNA is TGTGCCAGCAGGGCACGGGGGAGGGCCGACCCACTTAGCACAGATACGCAGTATTTT. It encodes CASRARGRADPLSTDTQYF.

This chain joins TRBV7-2 and TRBJ1-2; D remains ambiguous. Trimming took 5 bases from V and 3 from J, leaving 10 bases between them. The CDR3 is 13 residues long. Germline loops: CDR1 SGHTA, CDR2 FQGNSA. The CDR3 loop reads CASSRTRYYGYTF. In DNA form, the CDR3 reads TGTGCCAGCAGCCGAACACGTTACTATGGCTACACCTTC. Drawing the rest from reference TRBV7-2 and TRBJ1-2, the complete variable domain is GAGVSQSPSNKVTEKGKDVELRCDPISGHTALYWYRQSLGQGLEFLIYFQGNSAPDKSGLPSDRFSAERTGGSVSTLTIQRTQQEDSAVYLCASSRTRYYGYTFGSGTRLTVV.

The J gene is TRBJ2-3, the V gene TRBV6-6; the match to TRBD2 covers 12 bases. There are 16 residues in the CDR3. V dropped 4 bases and J dropped 4; count of bases not matched to a gene: 6. In germline, CDR1 is MNHNY, CDR2 SVGAGI (reference sequence). The CDR3 spells CASSFLAGGPADTQYF. The CDR3 DNA sequence: TGTGCCAGCAGTTTCCTAGCGGGAGGGCCCGCAGATACGCAGTATTTT.

The chain employs TRBV20-1 and TRBJ2-7, with TRBD1 identical over 7 bases. In germline, CDR1 is DFQATT, CDR2 SNEGSKA (reference sequence). Trimming cost V 3 bases and J 0 bases; bases outside gene matches: 2. The CDR3 totals 13 residues. The CDR3 protein is CSASEGASYEQYF. Here the CDR3 DNA reads TGCAGTGCTAGCGAGGGGGCCTCCTACGAGCAGTACTTC.

In regard to this clonotype: A read error is possible here, since a much larger clone lies one base away. The CDR3 DNA is TGTCCCAGCAGCCCACGGGGCGAAAAACTGTTTTTT. Its translation is CPSSPRGEKLFF. The rearrangement links TRBV6-2 or TRBV6-3 to TRBJ1-4; tentatively, D is TRBD1 (5 bases). Per the germline V gene, CDR1 is MNHEY and CDR2 is SVGEGT. The CDR3 is made up of 12 amino acids.

The CDR3 sequence: CASSFRGSNSPLHF. The CDR3 DNA reads TGTGCCAGCAGTTTCCGGGGCTCGAATTCACCCCTCCACTTT. The chain combines TRBV12-3 or TRBV12-4 with TRBJ1-6; D perhaps matches TRBD1 (5 bases). CDR3 length: 14 residues. V dropped 3 bases and J dropped 7 bases, with 10 bases sitting between them.

The rearrangement uses TRBV20-1 and TRBJ1-6; the D gene is possibly TRBD1 (6 bases). V was trimmed by 0 bases and J by 6 bases, leaving 12 bases between them. This CDR3 contains 15 residues. Germline assignment: CDR1 DFQATT and CDR2 SNEGSKA (reference sequence). This CDR3 reads CSARDQGKSNSPLHF. The DNA for the CDR3 is TGCAGTGCTAGAGATCAGGGGAAAAGTAATTCACCCCTCCACTTT.

V gene TRBV12-3 or TRBV12-4 combines with J gene TRBJ2-7; D may be TRBD2 (6 bases). This CDR3 contains 14 residues. V dropped 3 bases and J dropped 1 base, with 10 bases sitting between them. For the CDR3, the DNA is TGTGCCAGCAGTTTGTGGGGGGAATCCTACGAGCAGTACTTC. As protein: CASSLWGESYEQYF.

This rearrangement joins TRBV18 to TRBJ1-4; D uncertain. This CDR3 contains 18 residues. With 0 bases removed from V and 5 bases from J, the gap between germline ends came to 19 bases. Germline values: CDR1 KGHSH, CDR2 LQKENI. The CDR3 region is CASSPPRGLGSRNEKLFF. As DNA, the CDR3 is TGTGCCAGCTCACCACCTAGAGGGCTAGGAAGTCGGAATGAAAAACTGTTTTTT. The full variable domain, its missing parts supplied by reference TRBV18 and TRBJ1-4, is NAGVMQNPRHLVRRRGQEARLRCSPMKGHSHVYWYRQLPEEGLKFMVYLQKENIIDESGMPKERFSAEFPKEGPSILRIQQVVRGDSAAYFCASSPPRGLGSRNEKLFFGSGTQLSVL.

V usage is TRBV9 and J usage is TRBJ2-7, with 7 bases matching TRBD1. Trimming cost V 4 bases and J 3 bases; bases outside gene matches: 10. Germline V gives CDR1 SGDLS, CDR2 YYNGEE. The CDR3 spans 15 residues. The CDR3 here is CASSSRDSRFYEQYF. As DNA, the CDR3 is TGTGCCAGCAGCTCCCGGGACAGTCGTTTCTACGAGCAGTACTTC.

This clonotype was recorded a few times. The chain uses TRBV7-2 and TRBJ2-7; TRBD2 matches 8 bases. Unmatched junction bases numbered 9, after V lost 5 bases and J lost 3 bases. Germline-derived CDR1 and CDR2 are SGHTA and FQGNSA. This CDR3 region has 15 residues. In nucleotides, the CDR3 is TGTGCCAGCAGCAATTACCGGGAGGGGAGCTACGAGCAGTACTTC. It codes for CASSNYREGSYEQYF.

The genes are TRBV4-3 and TRBJ2-7; no firm D call. Trimming removed 0 bases from V and 7 bases from J, with 16 bases in between. The CDR3 loop spans 15 amino acids. The germline V gene encodes CDR1 LGHNA and CDR2 YSLEER. The CDR3 nucleotides read TGCGCCAGCAGCCAAGAGCGGAGCTCCTACAATGAGCAGTACTTC. Protein sequence: CASSQERSSYNEQYF.

The sample holds a few counts of this clonotype. The chain recombines TRBV5-1 with TRBJ1-3; D remains ambiguous. This CDR3 contains 15 residues. CDR1 and CDR2 (germline): SGHRS, YFSETQ. Trimming left V 4 bases short and J 0 bases short, with 11 bases between. This CDR3 is CASSESGSSGNTIYF. In nucleotides, the CDR3 is TGCGCCAGCAGCGAATCAGGCAGCTCTGGAAACACCATATATTTT.

The chain carries TRBV20-1 and TRBJ2-1, with TRBD2 matching over 8 bases. V lost 6 bases to trimming and J lost 5 bases; unmatched junction nucleotides: 9. The germline gives CDR1 DFQATT, CDR2 SNEGSKA (reference sequence). This CDR3 is 14 amino acids long. The CDR3 sequence is CSADSRTSNNEQFF. The CDR3, as DNA: TGCAGTGCAGACTCGAGGACTAGCAACAATGAGCAGTTCTTC.

This sequence joins TRBV6-5 and TRBJ2-1, with TRBD2 matching over 11 bases. Trimming removed 1 base from V and 9 bases from J; junction bases left unmatched: 8. Germline V gene lookup returns CDR1 MNHEY and CDR2 SVGAGI. CDR3 length: 16 amino acids. The DNA of the CDR3 is TGTGCCAGCAGTTACTTGAGTAGCGGGGGGGCCCTTGAGCAGTTCTTC. Amino acid sequence: CASSYLSSGGALEQFF.

The chain is built from TRBV10-3 and TRBJ1-2, with a weak D call TRBD1 (6 bases). The germline V gene encodes CDR1 ENHRY and CDR2 SYGVKD. This CDR3 region has 13 residues. V was shortened by 5 bases and J by 5 bases, with 12 bases between the two germline ends. The CDR3 here is CAISPRTDYGYTF. CDR3 DNA sequence: TGTGCCATCAGTCCCAGGACAGATTATGGCTACACCTTC.

This clonotype was seen a few times. The chain couples TRBV9 to TRBJ2-7, with 10 bases that match TRBD1. The germline V gene has CDR1 SGDLS and CDR2 YYNGEE. The ends lost 2 bases at V and 8 bases at J; junction bases unmatched: 7. The CDR3 consists of 14 residues. This CDR3 reads CASSVDRGLAKQYF. DNA of the CDR3: TGTGCCAGCAGCGTTGACAGGGGGCTTGCCAAGCAGTACTTC. Supplemented by reference TRBV9 and TRBJ2-7, the full variable domain reads DSGVTQTPKHLITATGQRVTLRCSPRSGDLSVYWYQQSLDQGLQFLIQYYNGEERAKGNILERFSAQQFPDLHSELNLSSLELGDSALYFCASSVDRGLAKQYFGPGTRLTVT.

About this clonotype itself: One end of the junction varies from germline; a read error may be responsible. The chain joins TRBV19 to TRBJ2-1, with unresolved D. Germline lookup yields CDR1 LNHDA and CDR2 SQIVND (reference sequence). The CDR3 consists of 13 residues. CDR3 coding DNA: TGTGCCAGTAGTATGGGCGGTTACAATGGGCAGTTCTTC. Translation gives CASSMGGYNGQFF. Combining the CDR3 with reference TRBV19 and TRBJ2-1 gives the whole variable domain DGGITQSPKYLFRKEGQNVTLSCEQNLNHDAMYWYRQDPGQGLRLIYYSQIVNDFQKGDIAEGYSVSREKKESFPLTVTSAQKNPTAFYLCASSMGGYNGQFFGPGTRLTVL.

This clonotype was observed a handful of times. The chain joins TRBV7-2 to TRBJ1-1; perhaps TRBD1 as D (5 bases). Trimming left V 3 bases short and J 7 bases short, with 12 bases between. From germline, CDR1 is SGHTA and CDR2 FQGNSA. The CDR3 totals 13 residues. DNA of the CDR3: TGTGCCAGCAGCTTCCGTGGGGGGAATGAAGCTTTCTTT. This sequence encodes CASSFRGGNEAFF.

As for this clonotype: The junction differs from germline at one of its ends, possibly a read error. V and J are TRBV4-1 and TRBJ2-1, with D uncertain. CDR1 is MGHRA and CDR2 is YSYEKL in the germline V gene. There are 14 residues in the CDR3. CDR3 nucleotides: TGCGACAGCAGCCTAGGTCCCTCCTACAATGAGCAGTTCTTC. Translation: CDSSLGPSYNEQFF.